The rows below give T cell receptor beta chains drawn from one sample of a study of tumor and adjacent non-tumor tissue in lung cancer. TCRdb re-called the multiplex PCR reads through MiXCR, storing one row per CDR3 protein. The data hold 100,000 to 120,000 distinct CDR3 sequences, with over 75% observed a single time. The sequencing sample was made of lung tumor tissue. These receptor sequences come from a man in his 70s with non-small cell lung cancer. CDR3s include the opening cysteine and the closing phenylalanine or tryptophan. A D gene is named only where the DNA matches it firmly. Clone sizes are given selectively: once, few, many, or a class where the clone is expanded.

>TRBJ1-1|.|TRBV5-1|.
TGCGCCAGCAGCTTGGATCCTCAGAATACTGAAGTTTTCTTT
CASSLDPQNTEVFF
>TRBJ2-5|.|TRBV4-1|.
TGCGACAGCGACCAACAGTGGGGGCAAGAAACCCAGTACTTC
CDSDQQWGQETQYF
>TRBJ2-3|once|TRBV12-3/TRBV12-4|.
TGTGCCAGCGGTTTAACAACGGTAGGCACAGATAAGCAGTATTTT
CASGLTTVGTDKQYF
>TRBJ2-5|once|TRBV12-3/TRBV12-4|.
TGTACCAGCAGTTTTTCCAGTAACCAAGAGACCCGGTACTTC
CTSSFSSNQETRYF
>TRBJ2-1|.|TRBV11-2|.
TGTGCCAGCATCCCGGGCAATGAGCATCTCTTC
CASIPGNEHLF
>TRBJ1-6|.|TRBV4-1|.
TGCGCCAGCCACCAAGAGTCCAAATCCTCCTATAATTCACCCCTCCACTTT
CASHQESKSSYNSPLHF
>TRBJ1-5|.|TRBV6-5|.
TGTGCCAGCAGTACCTGGGTGGGCACAACGGGTCAGCCCCAGCATTTT
CASSTWVGTTGQPQHF
>TRBJ2-7|.|TRBV4-1|TRBD2
TGTGCCAGCAGCTGGACACTAGCGGGAGAGGGGGACAAGCAGTACTTC
CASSWTLAGEGDKQYF
>TRBJ2-7|.|TRBV11-3|.
TGTACCAGCAGCTTAGTTTTTTACGAGTTATACTTC
CTSSLVFYELYF
>TRBJ1-1|many|TRBV30|.
TGTGCCTGGAGGTCAAGGGCGAACACTGAAGCTTTCTTT
CAWRSRANTEAFF
>TRBJ2-6|.|TRBV6-2/TRBV6-3|TRBD1
TGTGCCAGTAGGTCCTCGGGACAGGGTATGTCTGGGGCCAACGTCCTGACTTTC
CASRSSGQGMSGANVLTF
>TRBJ1-1|.|TRBV4-3|TRBD1
TGCGCCAACAGGCCAATATACAGGGGGAACACTGAAGCTTTCTTT
CANRPIYRGNTEAFF
>TRBJ2-3|.|TRBV6-5|.
TGTGCCAGCAGCCGACTCCCGGGACGGTGGATCGATATGCAGTATTTT
CASSRLPGRWIDMQYF
>TRBJ2-7|once|TRBV4-1|.
TGCGCCAGCAGCCAAGATGGAGAGCTGTACTTT
CASSQDGELYF
>TRBJ1-5|many|TRBV6-1|.
TGTGCCAGCAGTGAAATTCGGGACAATCTTGGCGATCAGCCCCAGCATTTT
CASSEIRDNLGDQPQHF
>TRBJ2-1|.|TRBV5-6|.
TGTGCCAGCAGCTTGGAAGGGGATGTAAATGAGCAATTCTTC
CASSLEGDVNEQFF
>TRBJ1-4|.|TRBV7-6|.
TGTGCCAGCAGCTCCCACCGAGGGAGAATGTTTTTT
CASSSHRGRMFF
>TRBJ1-1|.|TRBV11-2|.
TGTGGCAGCAACTTAGGGACATACGATAAACCTTCCTTT
CGSNLGTYDKPSF
>TRBJ2-3|many|TRBV7-9|TRBD2
TGTGCCAGCATCATTGGACTAGCGGGGGGTGCAGATACGCAGTATTTT
CASIIGLAGGADTQYF
>TRBJ2-7|many|TRBV6-1|TRBD1
TGTGCCAGCACCGCGTCATGGACAGGGGGCTCGAGGCAGTACTTC
CASTASWTGGSRQYF
>TRBJ2-3|.|TRBV7-8|.
TGTGCCAGGAGCTTATGGGTTGGGAGGATTAGCACAGATACGCAGTATTTT
CARSLWVGRISTDTQYF
>TRBJ1-1|.|TRBV11-2|.
TGTGCCAGCAAATTTTCGGGGGGGCGCGTTACATTCTTT
CASKFSGGRVTFF
>TRBJ2-7|.|TRBV6-5|.
TGTGTCAGCAGACAAACCGGACAGTTAAGTTCCTACGAGCAGTACTTC
CVSRQTGQLSSYEQYF
>TRBJ2-5|.|TRBV4-1|TRBD2
TGCGCCAGCAGCCAGTTGCAGCTAGCGGAGACTGAGACCCAGTACTTC
CASSQLQLAETETQYF
>TRBJ2-1|.|TRBV6-2/TRBV6-3|.
TGTGCCAGCAGGCGGACAGACTGGGGAGACAATAAGCAGTTCTTC
CASRRTDWGDNKQFF
>TRBJ1-2|.|TRBV29-1|.
.
CSAETGKANYGCIF
>TRBJ1-6|few|TRBV6-5|.
TGTGCCAGCAGTAATGCCGGGGCGGAGGTTTATTCACCCCTCCACTTT
CASSNAGAEVYSPLHF
>TRBJ2-7|.|TRBV11-3|.
TGTGCCAGTAGCTTGTACGGGACGCTAGGGGAGCAATACTTC
CASSLYGTLGEQYF
>TRBJ1-4|.|TRBV11-2|.
TGTGCCAGCAGCAGAAGAGGTACATGTAATGAAAAACTGTTTTTT
CASSRRGTCNEKLFF
>TRBJ2-1|.|TRBV2|.
TGTGCCAGCAGGGGGACTGGGAGCTCCTACAATGAGCAGATCTTC
CASRGTGSSYNEQIF
>TRBJ2-3|.|TRBV11-1|TRBD2
TGTGCCAGCAGCTCCGAGCGGGACCTGACAGATAAGCAGTATTTT
CASSSERDLTDKQYF
>TRBJ1-4|many|TRBV12-3/TRBV12-4|.
TGTGCCAGCAGTTTATTTGGGGTTCATGAAAAACTGTTTTTT
CASSLFGVHEKLFF
>TRBJ1-2|.|TRBV6-2/TRBV6-3|TRBD1
TGTGACATCAGTTACCCCACAGGGGCTAATGGCTACACCTTC
CDISYPTGANGYTF
>TRBJ2-1|.|TRBV11-1|TRBD2
TGTGCCAGCAGCCCTCGACTAGCGGTCTCCTACAATGAGCAGTTCTTC
CASSPRLAVSYNEQFF
>TRBJ2-2|once|TRBV12-3/TRBV12-4|TRBD2
TGTGCCAGCAAGGGCGGGGGGACGCCGAACACCGGGGGGCTGTTGTTT
CASKGGGTPNTGGLLF
>TRBJ2-7|many|TRBV28|.
TGTGCCAGCACAAACCCCGGGGTTTTCTCCTACGAGCAGTACTTC
CASTNPGVFSYEQYF
>TRBJ1-1|.|TRBV20-1|.
TGCAGTGCTAGAGATGGCGAGACAGGAGACTCGAACAGTGAAGCTTTCTTC
CSARDGETGDSNSEAFF
>TRBJ1-1|.|TRBV6-1|TRBD1
TGTGCCAGCACCGAATGGGGACAGGGTCGGTCTGAAGCTTTCTTT
CASTEWGQGRSEAFF
>TRBJ2-7|once|TRBV10-2|.
TGTGGCAGCAGTGAGACTGGCGGGTACGAGCAGTACTTC
CGSSETGGYEQYF
>TRBJ1-1|.|TRBV11-2|.
TGTGCCAGCAGCTTAGGCGGGGGCCGGAATGAAGCTCTCTTT
CASSLGGGRNEALF
>TRBJ1-5|.|TRBV6-1|.
TGTGCCAACAGTAGAGGGGATGGTAGCAATCAGCACCAGCATTTT
CANSRGDGSNQHQHF
>TRBJ2-2|.|TRBV6-2/TRBV6-3|TRBD2
TGTGCCAACACCCCCAGGACTAGCGCGGGGCTTCGGGAGCTCTTTTTT
CANTPRTSAGLRELFF
>TRBJ2-5|.|TRBV11-1|.
TGTGTCAGCAGCCTGGGTAGTACTAATCAAGAGACCCAGTGCTTC
CVSSLGSTNQETQCF
>TRBJ2-7|.|TRBV20-1|.
TGCAGTGCGAGCGGGTCTTACGAGCATTGCTTC
CSASGSYEHCF
>TRBJ1-2|.|TRBV11-3|TRBD1
TGTGTCAGCAGCTTAATTAAGGGGGCCGAGAGTAGCTACACCTTC
CVSSLIKGAESSYTF
>TRBJ2-3|.|TRBV6-6|.
TGTGCCAGCAGTCACGATCCAGACGGGGGGCGCACAGTTACGCAGTATTTT
CASSHDPDGGRTVTQYF
>TRBJ1-1|.|TRBV7-9|.
TGTGCCAGCAGCCCAAAGGGAAGTAGTACTGACGCTTTCTTT
CASSPKGSSTDAFF
>TRBJ1-4|.|TRBV11-2|TRBD1
TGTGCAAGCAGGAGAAGTGGGACAGGTAATGAAAAACTGTTTTTT
CASRRSGTGNEKLFF
>TRBJ2-3|many|TRBV11-2|.
TGTGCCAGCAGCTTAGGAATCGGGGCAGATACGCAGTATTTT
CASSLGIGADTQYF
>TRBJ2-5|.|TRBV10-3|.
TGTGCCATTAGTGCTCGTCCTTCGATTAGCGTAATTGCGGTGGAGACCCAGTACTTC
CAISARPSISVIAVETQYF
>TRBJ2-3|few|TRBV20-1|.
TGCAGTGCTCCGCGTCGGTCCGGGGGCTTAACAGATACGCACTATTTT
CSAPRRSGGLTDTHYF
>TRBJ1-5|.|TRBV6-2/TRBV6-3|.
TGTGCCAGCAGTTCGGACAGATCTTACGATCAGCCCCAGCATTTT
CASSSDRSYDQPQHF
>TRBJ1-1|.|TRBV5-4|TRBD1
TGTGCCGGCAGCTTCGACAGGGGATCGACTGTAGCTTTCTTT
CAGSFDRGSTVAFF